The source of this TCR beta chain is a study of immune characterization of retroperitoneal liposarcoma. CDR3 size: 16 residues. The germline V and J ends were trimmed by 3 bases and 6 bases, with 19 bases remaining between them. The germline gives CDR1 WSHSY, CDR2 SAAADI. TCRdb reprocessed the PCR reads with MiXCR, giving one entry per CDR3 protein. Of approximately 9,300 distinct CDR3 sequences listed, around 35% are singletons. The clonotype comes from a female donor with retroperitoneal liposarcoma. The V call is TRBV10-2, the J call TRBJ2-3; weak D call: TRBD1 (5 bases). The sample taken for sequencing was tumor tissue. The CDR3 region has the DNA TGCGCCAGCAGTGATGGGGCGGCCCCCCCCAGCGATACGCAGTATTTT. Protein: CASSDGAAPPSDTQYF.